Shown below are 5 T cell receptor beta chains from a single sample sequenced in a study of OX40 agonist ivuxolimab in advanced cancers. TCRdb's copy holds only in-frame clones and misses some; the assay was immunoSEQ multiplex PCR. The sample records about 64,000 clones, about four fifths being singletons. The source was CD4+ or CD8+ T cells sorted from blood, collected in a trial of the OX40 agonist ivuxolimab. The source of these receptors is an adult with an advanced solid tumor such as melanoma, head and neck, liver or kidney cancer.

The chain employs TRBV9 and TRBJ2-1; D is undetermined. The length of the CDR3 is 12 residues. V was cut by 0 bases and J by 5 bases, with 3 bases left in between. Germline loops: CDR1 SGDLS, CDR2 YYNGEE. The CDR3: CASSVGHNEQFF. The CDR3 DNA is TGTGCCAGCAGCGTAGGGCACAATGAGCAGTTCTTC. The whole variable domain, filled in from reference TRBV9 and TRBJ2-1, reads DSGVTQTPKHLITATGQRVTLRCSPRSGDLSVYWYQQSLDQGLQFLIQYYNGEERAKGNILERFSAQQFPDLHSELNLSSLELGDSALYFCASSVGHNEQFFGPGTRLTVL.

This clone was detected only once. V usage is TRBV7-2 and J usage is TRBJ2-1; D call uncertain. The CDR3 is made up of 13 amino acids. Germline CDR1 reads SGHTA; CDR2 reads FQGNSA. V shed 2 bases and J shed 8 bases, with 10 bases lying between them. CDR3 amino acids: CASSLRLLYEQFF. The CDR3 DNA reads as TGTGCCAGCAGCTTACGGTTGTTGTATGAGCAGTTCTTC. The full variable domain, rest sourced from reference TRBV7-2 and TRBJ2-1, is GAGVSQSPSNKVTEKGKDVELRCDPISGHTALYWYRQSLGQGLEFLIYFQGNSAPDKSGLPSDRFSAERTGGSVSTLTIQRTQQEDSAVYLCASSLRLLYEQFFGPGTRLTVL.

This rearrangement joins TRBV7-2 to TRBJ1-1; TRBD1 matches at 9 bases. J gave up 11 bases and V 3 bases, and 10 bases lay outside the gene matches. The V gene's germline CDR1 is SGHTA and CDR2 FQGNSA. The CDR3 covers 14 residues. The CDR3 protein is CASSLEGRDRVAFF. Here the CDR3 DNA reads TGTGCCAGCAGCTTGGAGGGCCGGGACAGGGTTGCTTTCTTT.

The CDR3: CASSTADREETQYF. The CDR3 DNA follows: TGTGCCAGTAGTACCGCCGACAGGGAAGAGACCCAGTACTTC. The rearrangement joins TRBV19 to TRBJ2-5; 7 positions agree with TRBD1. The CDR3 extends over 14 amino acids. Losses at the gene ends were 4 bases for V and 3 bases for J; bases not matched to a gene: 5. Germline V gives CDR1 LNHDA, CDR2 SQIVND (reference sequence). Filled out from reference TRBV19 and TRBJ2-5, the complete variable domain reads DGGITQSPKYLFRKEGQNVTLSCEQNLNHDAMYWYRQDPGQGLRLIYYSQIVNDFQKGDIAEGYSVSREKKESFPLTVTSAQKNPTAFYLCASSTADREETQYFGPGTRLLVL.

The chain has TRBV14 and TRBJ1-3; the D is unclear. V was clipped by 5 bases and J by 14 bases, with 13 bases between them. The CDR3 is 11 residues long. The germline CDR1 and CDR2 sequences are SGHDN and FVKESK. CDR3 sequence (DNA): TGTGCCAGCAGCAAGGCGAGATCCCTATATTTT. This codes for CASSKARSLYF.